This TCR beta chain was sequenced during a study of control samples from healthy donors and cancer patients. Assay used: immunoSEQ multiplex PCR; TCRdb lists only in-frame clones, some missing. The data hold 130,000 or so clones, with about nine tenths observed a single time. This CDR3 has 15 residues. Germline CDR1 is SGHRS and CDR2 is YFSETQ. V was clipped by 4 bases and J by 5 bases, with 13 bases between them. The J gene is TRBJ1-6, the V gene TRBV5-1; perhaps TRBD1 as D (6 bases). The receptor's source is a man aged 40-55 years in good health. Specimen: blood. The CDR3 DNA is TGCGCCAGCAGCCCAACGGGACAAGATAATTCACCCCTCCACTTT. Translating it yields CASSPTGQDNSPLHF.